This T cell receptor beta chain was captured by sequencing in a study of cytomegalovirus exposure and HLA in healthy donors. V was pared by 0 bases and J by 0 bases, with 9 bases between. CDR1 is SGHRS, CDR2 YFSETQ, per germline. This CDR3 contains 16 residues. The PCR contained 60 Vbeta and 13 Jbeta primers. The repertoire was sequenced with immunoSEQ multiplex PCR; TCRdb's copy has only in-frame clones and lacks some. The sample holds roughly 100,000 clones, 75% to 90% seen once. The chain is built from TRBV5-1 and TRBJ1-4; D remains ambiguous. Sequenced: PBMCs. This clonotype was sampled from a man aged 25 to 45 in good health and CMV-seropositive. CDR3 coding DNA: TGCGCCAGCAGCTTGGCGGAGACTGCAACTAATGAAAAACTGTTTTTT. It encodes CASSLAETATNEKLFF.